This entry lists 28 T cell receptor beta chains sequenced from one sample in a study of cytomegalovirus exposure and HLA in healthy donors. PCR primers comprised 60 Vbeta and 13 Jbeta primers. Profiling relied on immunoSEQ multiplex PCR, and the TCRdb table lists in-frame clones only, not all of them. The sample yields under 150,000 clones, about four fifths seen once. Material: PBMCs. These receptor sequences come from a man between 18 and 35 years old in good health and CMV-seronegative.

This chain connects TRBV6-6 to TRBJ2-1; the match to TRBD2 covers 11 bases. V gave up 2 bases and J gave up 5 bases; unmatched junction bases: 5. CDR3 length equals 16 residues. CDR1 is MNHNY and CDR2 is SVGAGI in the germline V gene (reference sequence). The CDR3 coding sequence is TGTGCCAGCAGTTACGTTAGCGGGGGGGGGCACAATGAGCAGTTCTTC. It translates to CASSYVSGGGHNEQFF.

This chain links TRBV6-5 with TRBJ2-7; D remains unclear. This CDR3 is 15 amino acids long. V lost 5 bases to trimming and J lost 1 base, with 15 bases between them. The germline V gene has CDR1 MNHEY and CDR2 SVGAGI. CDR3 sequence (DNA): TGTGCCAGCAGTCCGGAGACCGCGCTGTCCTACGAGCAGTACTTC. Its translation is CASSPETALSYEQYF.

This chain connects TRBV27 to TRBJ1-2; D unclear. The CDR3 covers 13 residues. Trimming removed 3 bases from V and 4 bases from J, with 9 bases in between. Germline values: CDR1 MNHEY, CDR2 SMNVEV (reference sequence). The CDR3 spells CASSFNMLYGYTF. The CDR3 coding sequence is TGTGCCAGCAGTTTTAACATGCTCTATGGCTACACCTTC.

The chain joins TRBV25-1 to TRBJ1-6; TRBD1 might be the D (5 bases). CDR1 is MGHDK, CDR2 SYGVNS, per germline. This CDR3 has 14 residues. With 3 bases removed from V and 10 bases from J, the gap between germline ends came to 13 bases. The chain's CDR3 is CASSDSRAMSPLHF. In nucleotides, the CDR3 is TGTGCCAGCAGTGATTCCAGGGCGATGTCACCCCTCCACTTT.

The chain carries TRBV30 and TRBJ2-3, with unresolved D. CDR1 and CDR2 from the germline V gene are GTSNPN and SVGIG (reference sequence). V was pared by 1 base and J by 5 bases, with 7 bases between. The CDR3 contains 12 residues. As DNA, the CDR3 is TGTGCCTGGAGTGGAGGAAAAGATACGCAGTATTTT. It is translated as CAWSGGKDTQYF.

This chain links TRBV28 with TRBJ2-7, with D possibly matching TRBD1 (6 bases). CDR1 is MDHEN and CDR2 is SYDVKM in the germline V gene. V was cut by 5 bases and J by 8 bases, with 16 bases left in between. The CDR3 covers 13 residues. CDR3 residues: CASSRPTGYQQYF. Here the CDR3 DNA reads TGTGCCAGCAGTCGACCTACAGGGTATCAGCAGTACTTC.

This clone was seen a single time. The rearrangement joins TRBV10-3 to TRBJ1-5; D not resolved. Germline V CDR1 and CDR2: ENHRY, SYGVKD. The CDR3 loop spans 13 amino acids. V was shortened by 0 bases and J by 3 bases, with 3 bases between the two germline ends. The CDR3, as DNA: TGTGCCATCAGTGAGTCCGTCAATCAGCCCCAGCATTTT. Its protein product is CAISESVNQPQHF.

The rearrangement links TRBV7-2 to TRBJ2-7; D not certain. From germline, CDR1 is SGHTA and CDR2 FQGNSA. CDR3 size: 12 residues. V was shortened by 5 bases and J by 4 bases, with 9 bases between the two germline ends. The CDR3 DNA is TGTGCCAGCAGCCTCCGGTTGTACGAGCAGTACTTC. Translation gives CASSLRLYEQYF. Full variable domain (remainder filled in from reference TRBV7-2 and TRBJ2-7): GAGVSQSPSNKVTEKGKDVELRCDPISGHTALYWYRQSLGQGLEFLIYFQGNSAPDKSGLPSDRFSAERTGGSVSTLTIQRTQQEDSAVYLCASSLRLYEQYFGPGTRLTVT.

The chain joins TRBV7-2 to TRBJ2-7; TRBD1 is a possible D gene (6 bases). From germline, CDR1 is SGHTA and CDR2 FQGNSA. The CDR3 totals 15 residues. Trimming shortened V by 6 bases and J by 2 bases, and 17 bases separated the two germline ends. The CDR3 DNA reads TGTGCCAGCAGTCAAGACCGACAGGTAGCCTACGAGCAGTACTTC. This codes for CASSQDRQVAYEQYF.

The chain is built from TRBV6-5 and TRBJ1-2; 7 nucleotides align to TRBD1. V trimming: 2 bases; J trimming: 6 bases; junction bases outside the gene matches: 6. CDR3 length: 14 residues. The germline V gene encodes CDR1 MNHEY and CDR2 SVGAGI. The CDR3 bases are TGTGCCAGCAGTTACCCAGGGACAGCGGATGGCTACACCTTC. It codes for CASSYPGTADGYTF.

The chain recombines TRBV27 with TRBJ2-1; 9 bases line up with TRBD2. Germline assignment: CDR1 MNHEY and CDR2 SMNVEV (reference sequence). This CDR3 region has 15 residues. The junction had 9 bases not matched to a gene; V was cut back by 3 bases and J by 9 bases. The CDR3 region is CASSFSGTSSIEQFF. CDR3 DNA: TGTGCCAGCAGTTTTTCTGGGACTAGCAGTATTGAGCAGTTCTTC.

The chain recombines TRBV4-1 with TRBJ2-1; perhaps TRBD1 as D (6 bases). Trimming removed 2 bases at V and 6 bases at J, with 17 bases between. CDR1 and CDR2 (germline): MGHRA, YSYEKL. The CDR3 runs to 16 residues. The CDR3 loop is CASSQLGRGVRNEQFF. The DNA of the CDR3 is TGCGCCAGCAGCCAACTCGGCAGGGGAGTTCGCAATGAGCAGTTCTTC.

The chain joins TRBV10-1 to TRBJ1-5; D possibly corresponds to TRBD1 (5 bases). V was clipped by 4 bases and J by 2 bases, with 6 bases between them. CDR3 length: 13 amino acids. Germline CDR1 WNHNN, CDR2 SYGVQD (reference sequence). DNA of the CDR3: TGCGCCAGCAGTGCAGGGCGCAATCAGCCCCAGCATTTT. It codes for CASSAGRNQPQHF.

The rearrangement uses TRBV10-3 and TRBJ1-3, with TRBD1 identical over 10 bases. J was trimmed by 8 bases and V by 5 bases; bases with no gene match: 9. The CDR3 consists of 15 residues. Germline V lookup: CDR1 ENHRY, CDR2 SYGVKD. Here the CDR3 reads CAISPPGQGRYTIYF. In nucleotides, the CDR3 is TGTGCCATCAGTCCGCCGGGACAGGGGAGATACACCATATATTTT.

CDR3 sequence: CASSSPGIYEQYF. In DNA, the CDR3 is TGTGCCAGCAGCTCGCCGGGGATCTACGAGCAGTACTTC. This sequence joins TRBV7-9 and TRBJ2-7, with a weak D call TRBD2 (5 bases). The germline gives CDR1 SEHNR, CDR2 FQNEAQ (reference sequence). Trimming stripped 4 bases from V and 3 bases from J, with 10 bases between. This CDR3 is 13 amino acids long. Looking up the rest from reference TRBV7-9 and TRBJ2-7 gives the full variable domain: DTGVSQNPRHKITKRGQNVTFRCDPISEHNRLYWYRQTLGQGPEFLTYFQNEAQLEKSRLLSDRFSAERPKGSFSTLEIQRTEQGDSAMYLCASSSPGIYEQYFGPGTRLTVT.

The chain is built from TRBV7-9 and TRBJ2-1, with 11 bases matching TRBD2. The V and J ends lost 3 bases and 7 bases, in that order; junction bases with no gene match: 5. CDR1 and CDR2 from the germline V gene are SEHNR and FQNEAQ (reference sequence). The CDR3 spans 15 residues. The CDR3 protein is CASSFDSGGANEQFF. CDR3 coding DNA: TGTGCCAGCAGCTTTGATAGCGGGGGGGCGAATGAGCAGTTCTTC.

As regards this clone: Other DNA sequences in the sample encode the same CDR3. The CDR3 sequence: CASSQDTLRSPLHF. Here the CDR3 DNA reads TGTGCCAGCAGTCAGGACACCTTAAGGTCACCCCTCCACTTT. The rearrangement uses TRBV14 and TRBJ1-6, with D possibly matching TRBD1 (5 bases). Per the germline V gene, CDR1 is SGHDN and CDR2 is FVKESK. This CDR3 is built from 14 residues. Trimming pared 6 bases from V and 10 bases from J, leaving 16 bases between.

The DNA for the CDR3 is TGTGCCAGCAGCCAAGAGGTAGCGGGGGGGAGGCTCCATGAGCAGTTCTTC. Protein product: CASSQEVAGGRLHEQFF. The rearrangement uses TRBV4-2 and TRBJ2-1; 11 bases match TRBD2. The V gene end was trimmed by 0 bases and the J gene end by 8 bases; junction bases not matched to a gene: 9. CDR1 is LGHNA and CDR2 is YNFKEQ in the germline V gene. The CDR3 is made up of 17 amino acids.

The chain combines TRBV9 with TRBJ1-2; 10 bases align to TRBD1. Unmatched junction bases numbered 12, after V lost 3 bases and J lost 7 bases. The CDR3 contains 16 residues. Per germline, CDR1 SGDLS and CDR2 YYNGEE. CDR3: CASSASRQGAIAGYTF. The CDR3, as DNA: TGTGCCAGCAGCGCATCTCGACAGGGGGCTATAGCTGGCTACACCTTC.

The J gene is TRBJ1-3, the V gene TRBV19, with D tentatively TRBD1 (5 bases). The CDR3 runs 16 residues. Germline V gene sequence: CDR1 LNHDA, CDR2 SQIVND (reference sequence). V gave up 8 bases and J gave up 2 bases, with 19 bases separating them. CDR3: CASPQSLRVAGNTIYF. CDR3 bases: TGTGCCAGTCCACAATCACTCAGGGTGGCTGGAAACACCATATATTTT.

In this sample, this clone turned up once. V is TRBV11-2 and J is TRBJ2-3; D is perhaps TRBD2 (5 bases). The CDR3 length is 16 residues. Deletions cut 3 bases from V and 4 bases from J, with 17 bases between. Germline assignment: CDR1 SGHAT and CDR2 FQNNGV. CDR3 nucleotide sequence: TGTGCCAGCAGCTTTCAAGCGGCGGCACTCCCAGATACGCAGTATTTT. Its translation is CASSFQAAALPDTQYF.

This chain links TRBV5-1 with TRBJ2-3; D might be TRBD1 (5 bases). The V gene's germline CDR1 is SGHRS and CDR2 YFSETQ. The V end was cut by 0 bases, the J end by 3 bases, with 17 bases between. The CDR3 has 17 amino acids. This CDR3 reads CASSLERWGLGTDTQYF. The CDR3 DNA is TGCGCCAGCAGCTTGGAGAGATGGGGCTTGGGGACAGATACGCAGTATTTT.

V is TRBV4-2 and J is TRBJ2-7, with 9 nucleotides matching TRBD1. With 4 bases clipped from V and 2 bases from J, the junction kept 9 bases outside the gene matches. This CDR3 region has 16 residues. Germline V gene lookup returns CDR1 LGHNA and CDR2 YNFKEQ. The CDR3 DNA reads as TGTGCCAGCAGCCCGTCAGGGGGACAGGGACCCTACGAGCAGTACTTC. It translates to CASSPSGGQGPYEQYF.

The CDR3 loop is CASSWGVLGGYTF. The CDR3 nucleotides are TGTGCCAGCAGCTGGGGGGTCTTAGGGGGCTACACCTTC. The rearrangement links TRBV13 to TRBJ1-2, with D possibly being TRBD1 (5 bases). The germline V gene encodes CDR1 PRHDT and CDR2 FYEKMQ (reference sequence). Trimming removed 4 bases at V and 8 bases at J, with 14 bases between. This CDR3 has 13 residues.

The gene calls are TRBV7-6 and TRBJ2-7, with 10 nucleotides matching TRBD2. CDR3 length equals 17 residues. V shed 4 bases and J 3 bases; nucleotides not matched to a gene: 12. Per germline, CDR1 SGHVS and CDR2 FNYEAQ. CDR3 sequence reads: CASSSFSGGRVFYEQYF. Here the CDR3 DNA reads TGTGCCAGCAGCTCGTTTAGCGGGGGGAGGGTTTTCTACGAGCAGTACTTC. Supplemented by reference TRBV7-6 and TRBJ2-7, the full variable domain reads GAGVSQSPRYKVTKRGQDVALRCDPISGHVSLYWYRQALGQGPEFLTYFNYEAQQDKSGLPNDRFSAERPEGSISTLTIQRTEQRDSAMYRCASSSFSGGRVFYEQYFGPGTRLTVT.

This chain links TRBV30 with TRBJ2-1; the D gene is possibly TRBD2 (7 bases). This CDR3 spans 15 amino acids. Germline CDR1 GTSNPN, CDR2 SVGIG (reference sequence). V shed 4 bases and J shed 3 bases, with 16 bases lying between them. As DNA, the CDR3 is TGTGCCTGGAATGGCGGGGGCCTGGACTACAATGAGCAGTTCTTC. Protein sequence: CAWNGGGLDYNEQFF.

This clone has a single count. The chain has TRBV9 and TRBJ1-5; D gene uncertain. The CDR3 spans 14 residues. Germline V gene data show CDR1 as SGDLS and CDR2 as YYNGEE. Trimming removed 0 bases from V and 2 bases from J, with 6 bases in between. In DNA, the CDR3 is TGTGCCAGCAGCGTAGGGCAGGGCAATCAGCCCCAGCATTTT. Amino acids: CASSVGQGNQPQHF.

This chain joins TRBV7-9 and TRBJ2-7, with D uncertain. V was shortened by 4 bases and J by 7 bases, with 11 bases between the two germline ends. CDR3 size: 12 residues. Germline V gene data show CDR1 as SEHNR and CDR2 as FQNEAQ (reference sequence). CDR3 loop: CASSSPHGEQYF. CDR3 DNA sequence: TGTGCCAGCAGCTCCCCTCACGGGGAGCAGTACTTC.